The 15 T cell receptor beta chains listed next were all sequenced from one sample in a study of technical replicates of blood from several donors. Here immunoSEQ multiplex PCR was the method, and the copy in TCRdb shows in-frame clones only, minus some. The table has 70,000 to 85,000 clones, 92% seen once. Material: T cells isolated from PBMCs. The receptors shown here come from a human donor in good health.

CDR3 nucleotides: TGTGCCAGCAGTGGATCCAGACAGGGAAATCAGCCCCAGCATTTT. It specifies CASSGSRQGNQPQHF. The chain has TRBV6-1 and TRBJ1-5; the match to TRBD1 covers 7 bases. J lost 4 bases, V lost 4 bases, and 7 bases had no gene match. Germline CDR1 reads MNHNS; CDR2 reads SASEGT. There are 15 residues in the CDR3.

The gene calls are TRBV10-2 and TRBJ2-7, with a possible D match to TRBD1 (5 bases). The CDR3 extends over 15 amino acids. V dropped 1 base and J dropped 11 bases, with 21 bases sitting between them. CDR1 WSHSY and CDR2 SAAADI come from the germline V gene. CDR3 bases: TGCGCCAGCAGTGAGTTATGGGATAAGGGGCTTTTGGAGTACTTC. It encodes CASSELWDKGLLEYF.

The V call is TRBV4-1, the J call TRBJ1-2, with 10 bases lining up with TRBD1. The ends lost 1 base at V and 3 bases at J; junction bases unmatched: 5. This CDR3 is built from 16 residues. Per germline, CDR1 MGHRA and CDR2 YSYEKL. The CDR3 DNA follows: TGCGCCAGCAGCCAAGGGACAGGGGGATTTCACTATGGCTACACCTTC. It specifies CASSQGTGGFHYGYTF.

The V gene is TRBV9, the J gene TRBJ1-1; TRBD1 is a possible D gene (5 bases). The CDR3 has 14 residues. V gave up 3 bases and J gave up 0 bases, with 9 bases separating them. Germline V gives CDR1 SGDLS, CDR2 YYNGEE. CDR3 sequence: CASSAVGVNTEAFF. DNA for the CDR3: TGTGCCAGCAGCGCAGTAGGGGTGAACACTGAAGCTTTCTTT.

The chain is built from TRBV7-9 and TRBJ2-7, with 8 positions matching TRBD1. J was trimmed by 11 bases and V by 3 bases; bases with no gene match: 12. Germline V gene data show CDR1 as SEHNR and CDR2 as FQNEAQ (reference sequence). This CDR3 spans 14 amino acids. CDR3 sequence: CASSLWPGQAEEYF. CDR3 sequence (DNA): TGTGCCAGCAGCTTGTGGCCGGGACAGGCGGAGGAGTACTTC.

V usage is TRBV7-2 and J usage is TRBJ2-7, with TRBD2 as a possible D gene (7 bases). Germline values: CDR1 SGHTA, CDR2 FQGNSA. Trimming took 7 bases from V and 2 from J, leaving 15 bases between them. The CDR3 has 14 amino acids. In DNA, the CDR3 is TGTGCCAGCAACCCCGGGGGGCCGGCCTACGAGCAGTACTTC. This translates into CASNPGGPAYEQYF.

The chain uses TRBV30 and TRBJ2-5; D might be TRBD1 (6 bases). V was pared by 0 bases and J by 4 bases, with 12 bases between. The CDR3 length is 14 residues. Germline CDR1 and CDR2: GTSNPN and SVGIG (reference sequence). CDR3 in amino acids: CAWSVQGWAETQYF. As DNA, the CDR3 is TGTGCCTGGAGTGTACAGGGATGGGCAGAGACCCAGTACTTC.

The V and J genes are TRBV5-1 and TRBJ1-1, with TRBD1 matching over 7 bases. Losses at the gene ends were 0 bases for V and 9 bases for J; bases not matched to a gene: 8. Germline CDR1 and CDR2: SGHRS and YFSETQ. The CDR3 extends over 14 amino acids. The CDR3 reads CASSLDPGQPKAFF. The CDR3 region has the DNA TGCGCCAGCAGCTTGGACCCGGGACAGCCAAAAGCTTTCTTT.

As DNA, the CDR3 is TGTGCCAGCAGCGTACGGGGCACAGATACGCAGTATTTT. Translated, it gives CASSVRGTDTQYF. The chain is built from TRBV9 and TRBJ2-3; D gene unclear. With 1 base removed from V and 1 base from J, the gap between germline ends came to 4 bases. Looked up from germline, CDR1 is SGDLS and CDR2 is YYNGEE. This CDR3 has 13 amino acids.

This rearrangement joins TRBV5-1 to TRBJ2-1; TRBD1 might be the D (6 bases). This CDR3 region has 12 residues. Germline CDR1 is SGHRS and CDR2 is YFSETQ. The V gene lost 2 bases and the J gene lost 10 bases, with 10 bases spanning the gap. CDR3 in DNA: TGCGCCAGCAGCTTCACAGGGCGGGAGCAGTTCTTC. Its translation: CASSFTGREQFF.

This chain uses TRBV7-9 with TRBJ1-1; TRBD1 agrees at 7 bases. The CDR3 consists of 13 residues. Looked up from germline, CDR1 is SEHNR and CDR2 is FQNEAQ (reference sequence). The ends lost 6 bases at V and 1 base at J; junction bases unmatched: 2. The CDR3 loop is CASSWDRNTEAFF. The CDR3 nucleotides are TGTGCCAGCAGTTGGGACAGGAACACTGAAGCTTTCTTT.

The chain carries TRBV27 and TRBJ2-5; the D gene is possibly TRBD2 (6 bases). V was cut by 8 bases and J by 4 bases, with 20 bases left in between. CDR3 length: 15 residues. Germline V gene data show CDR1 as MNHEY and CDR2 as SMNVEV (reference sequence). The CDR3 sequence is CASSLWGDLRETQYF. In DNA form, the CDR3 reads TGTGCCAGCTCCCTGTGGGGGGATCTAAGAGAGACCCAGTACTTC.

This chain joins TRBV5-1 and TRBJ2-2; the D gene is possibly TRBD2 (6 bases). Germline V gives CDR1 SGHRS, CDR2 YFSETQ. The CDR3 totals 16 residues. V lost 2 bases and J lost 0, with 11 bases in between. The DNA of the CDR3 is TGCGCCAGCAGCTTCTCTTCGGGGGCGAACACCGGGGAGCTGTTTTTT. This translates into CASSFSSGANTGELFF. Looking up the rest from reference TRBV5-1 and TRBJ2-2 gives the full variable domain: KAGVTQTPRYLIKTRGQQVTLSCSPISGHRSVSWYQQTPGQGLQFLFEYFSETQRNKGNFPGRFSGRQFSNSRSEMNVSTLELGDSALYLCASSFSSGANTGELFFGEGSRLTVL.

This sequence joins TRBV7-2 and TRBJ2-7; the match to TRBD2 covers 7 bases. The trim removed 5 bases at V and 0 bases at J, leaving 10 bases unmatched. In germline, CDR1 is SGHTA, CDR2 FQGNSA. This CDR3 has 16 amino acids. In nucleotides, the CDR3 is TGTGCCAGCAGCACCGGGCGGGGGTTTCCCTCCTACGAGCAGTACTTC. It codes for CASSTGRGFPSYEQYF.

V is TRBV6-5 and J is TRBJ2-1, with 9 bases that match TRBD2. Germline trimming cut 1 base from V and 7 bases from J; bases unmatched to any gene: 5. The CDR3 length is 15 residues. Germline lookup yields CDR1 MNHEY and CDR2 SVGAGI. CDR3 residues: CASSYYSGGGNEQFF. The CDR3 DNA follows: TGTGCCAGCAGTTACTATAGCGGGGGAGGGAATGAGCAGTTCTTC.